This passage covers 15 T cell receptor beta chains from one sample sequenced in a study of T cells in Graves' hyperthyroidism and ophthalmopathy. Researchers took RNA transcripts and amplified the TCR beta CDR3 regions from them. First-round RT-PCR of the TCR CDR3 relied on the HTBI primer set. TCRdb reprocessed the multiplex PCR reads with MiXCR, giving one entry per CDR3 protein. This repertoire shows under 550,000 distinct CDR3 sequences, just under 20% found once; its top ten account for 45% to 50%. The sequenced material came from blood. The receptors originated from a middle-aged man with Graves' ophthalmopathy.

The chain combines TRBV19 with TRBJ2-7; 10 positions agree with TRBD2. The CDR3 runs to 14 residues. Germline V gene sequence: CDR1 LNHDA, CDR2 SQIVND (reference sequence). Germline trimming cut 4 bases from V and 6 bases from J; bases unmatched to any gene: 6. CDR3 protein: CASSRSSGRGEQYF. The CDR3 region has the DNA TGTGCCAGTAGTAGATCTAGCGGGAGAGGCGAGCAGTACTTC.

Worth noting for this clonotype: The junction does not match germline at one end; this may be a read error. V is TRBV7-3 and J is TRBJ1-1; unclear D gene. From germline, CDR1 is SGHTA and CDR2 FQGTGA. The CDR3 loop spans 13 amino acids. This CDR3 reads CASSLRQNSEAFF. The CDR3 DNA follows: TGTGCCAGCAGCTTAAGGCAGAACTCTGAAGCTTTCTTT. The full variable domain, in which reference TRBV7-3 and TRBJ1-1 provide the parts outside the CDR3, is GAGVSQTPSNKVTEKGKYVELRCDPISGHTALYWYRQSLGQGPEFLIYFQGTGAADDSGLPNDRFFAVRPEGSVSTLKIQRTERGDSAVYLCASSLRQNSEAFFGQGTRLTVV.

The CDR3 DNA reads as TGTGCCAGCAGCCACGAAGTAGGAGGCTACACCTTC. This encodes CASSHEVGGYTF. The V call is TRBV7-9, the J call TRBJ1-2; D remains ambiguous. The germline CDR1 and CDR2 sequences are SEHNR and FQNEAQ (reference sequence). This CDR3 region has 12 residues. Trimming took 5 bases from V and 8 from J, leaving 12 bases between them.

The V call is TRBV20-1, the J call TRBJ2-1; tentatively, D is TRBD2 (6 bases). From germline, CDR1 is DFQATT and CDR2 SNEGSKA (reference sequence). This CDR3 contains 15 residues. Deletions cut 6 bases from V and 5 bases from J, with 20 bases between. DNA of the CDR3: TGCAGTGCAAACCATGCCGGGAGACCACACAATGAGCAGTTCTTC. Its protein is CSANHAGRPHNEQFF.

The sample holds many counts of this clonotype. This chain uses TRBV28 with TRBJ2-7, with 13 bases that match TRBD2. This CDR3 has 15 residues. From germline, CDR1 is MDHEN and CDR2 SYDVKM. Trimming cost V 3 bases and J 3 bases; bases outside gene matches: 2. CDR3: CASSFTSGRVYEQYF. In DNA form, the CDR3 reads TGTGCCAGCAGTTTTACTAGCGGGAGGGTCTACGAGCAGTACTTC.

V gene TRBV12-3 or TRBV12-4 combines with J gene TRBJ1-4, with D uncertain. The CDR3 totals 15 residues. V gave up 2 bases and J gave up 3 bases, with 10 bases separating them. The CDR3 loop reads CASSLMGISNEKLFF. The CDR3, as DNA: TGTGCCAGCAGTTTAATGGGGATATCTAATGAAAAACTGTTTTTT.

This clonotype was recorded at least ten times. The junction and the germline gene differ at one end; a read error may be behind it. The chain is built from TRBV18 and TRBJ2-5; D is unresolved. Germline V lookup: CDR1 KGHSH, CDR2 LQKENI. The CDR3 spans 12 residues. Here the CDR3 DNA reads TGTGCCAGCTCACCAACCCAAGAGATCCAGTACTTC. This gives the protein CASSPTQEIQYF. The full variable domain, rest sourced from reference TRBV18 and TRBJ2-5, is NAGVMQNPRHLVRRRGQEARLRCSPMKGHSHVYWYRQLPEEGLKFMVYLQKENIIDESGMPKERFSAEFPKEGPSILRIQQVVRGDSAAYFCASSPTQEIQYFGPGTRLLVL.

This clonotype was counted a few times. This chain joins TRBV7-2 and TRBJ1-1; D is uncertain. The length of the CDR3 is 11 residues. V dropped 4 bases and J dropped 10 bases, with 10 bases sitting between them. The V gene's germline CDR1 is SGHTA and CDR2 FQGNSA. For the CDR3, the DNA is TGTGCCAGCAGCTACTACGAATTAGCTTTCTTT. As protein: CASSYYELAFF.

Comment on this clonotype: This sequence may be a read error, since a much larger clone differs from it by one base. V gene TRBV18 combines with J gene TRBJ2-7, with 7 bases that match TRBD1. CDR3 length: 13 residues. CDR1 KGHSH and CDR2 LQKENI come from the germline V gene. CDR3 in amino acids: CASSRGTGDERYF. CDR3 DNA sequence: TGTGCCAGCTCCCGCGGCACAGGGGACGAGCGGTACTTC.

This clonotype was seen a few times. The rearrangement joins TRBV6-2 or TRBV6-3 to TRBJ2-7; 11 bases are shared with TRBD2. CDR3 size: 15 residues. The V gene end was trimmed by 4 bases and the J gene end by 4 bases; junction bases not matched to a gene: 6. Germline-derived CDR1 and CDR2 are MNHEY and SVGEGT. For the CDR3, the DNA is TGTGCCAGCAGTTCCCATACTAGCGGGAGTTACGAGCAGTACTTC. Translated, it gives CASSSHTSGSYEQYF.

This clonotype was seen a few times. The chain uses TRBV9 and TRBJ2-1, with 14 nucleotides matching TRBD2. The germline gives CDR1 SGDLS, CDR2 YYNGEE. CDR3 length equals 18 residues. The junction had 12 bases not matched to a gene; V was cut back by 3 bases and J by 7 bases. The chain's CDR3 is CASSETRLAGGAVNEQFF. In nucleotides, the CDR3 is TGTGCCAGCAGCGAAACCCGACTAGCGGGAGGGGCCGTAAATGAGCAGTTCTTC.

This clonotype turned up a few times. The V gene is TRBV19, the J gene TRBJ2-3, with 10 bases identical to TRBD2. Trimming took 3 bases from V and 8 from J; bases not matched to a gene: 14. Germline V gene data show CDR1 as LNHDA and CDR2 as SQIVND (reference sequence). The CDR3 is 17 amino acids. CDR3 sequence reads: CASSMVHSGRPLGTQYF. The CDR3 DNA is TGTGCCAGTAGTATGGTCCATAGCGGGAGGCCTTTAGGTACGCAGTATTTT.

This clonotype has more than one count but fewer than ten. The genes are TRBV6-1 and TRBJ1-5, with a tentative D call TRBD1 (6 bases). CDR1 and CDR2 from the germline V gene are MNHNS and SASEGT. The CDR3 spans 15 residues. Trimming cost V 5 bases and J 0 bases, with 11 bases left between them. CDR3 protein: CASSQGGYSNQPQHF. The CDR3 nucleotides read TGTGCCAGCAGTCAAGGGGGGTATAGCAATCAGCCCCAGCATTTT.

Ten or more counts support this clonotype. The V call is TRBV11-2, the J call TRBJ2-5; the D gene is possibly TRBD2 (6 bases). There are 13 residues in the CDR3. CDR1 is SGHAT and CDR2 is FQNNGV in the germline V gene. V was trimmed by 5 bases and J by 2 bases, leaving 9 bases between them. This chain's CDR3 is CASSKLAQETQYF. CDR3 bases: TGTGCCAGCAGCAAACTAGCACAAGAGACCCAGTACTTC.

This clonotype has a handful of counts. The chain uses TRBV7-8 and TRBJ2-7; D is possibly TRBD2 (5 bases). The CDR3 sequence is 15 residues long. Germline CDR1 is SGHVS and CDR2 is FQNEAQ. Trimming stripped 2 bases from V and 0 bases from J, with 11 bases between. The CDR3 loop is CASSLTRLSSYEQYF. CDR3 bases: TGTGCCAGCAGCTTAACTAGACTGAGCTCCTACGAGCAGTACTTC.